The entry below describes one T cell receptor beta chain. TCRdb reprocessed the RT-PCR reads with MiXCR, giving one entry per CDR3 protein. The table has a few hundred thousand distinct CDR3 sequences, 20% to 25% seen once. In germline, CDR1 is SGHTA, CDR2 FQGNSA. Trimming stripped 1 base from V and 2 bases from J, with 8 bases between. The CDR3 extends over 14 amino acids. These data are taken from a study of response to subunit inactivated influenza vaccine. The sample here was PBMCs from blood, taken roughly 20 months after vaccination. The J gene is TRBJ2-5, the V gene TRBV7-2; D is undetermined. The receptor was isolated from a man aged 50 to 69 who received an inactivated influenza vaccine. CDR3: CASSLVTLQETQYF. The CDR3 DNA reads as TGTGCCAGCAGCTTAGTCACTCTGCAAGAGACCCAGTACTTC.